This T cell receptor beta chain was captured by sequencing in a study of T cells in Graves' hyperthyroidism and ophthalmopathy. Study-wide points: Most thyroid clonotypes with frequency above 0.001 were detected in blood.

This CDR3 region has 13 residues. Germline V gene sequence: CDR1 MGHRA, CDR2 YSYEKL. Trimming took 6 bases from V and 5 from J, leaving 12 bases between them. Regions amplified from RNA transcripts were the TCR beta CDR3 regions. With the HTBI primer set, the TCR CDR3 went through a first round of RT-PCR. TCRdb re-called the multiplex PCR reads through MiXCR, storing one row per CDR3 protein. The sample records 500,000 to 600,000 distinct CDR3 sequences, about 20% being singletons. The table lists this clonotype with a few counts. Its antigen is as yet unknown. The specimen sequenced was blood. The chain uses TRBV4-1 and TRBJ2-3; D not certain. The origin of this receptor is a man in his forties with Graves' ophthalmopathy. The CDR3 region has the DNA TGCGCCAGCAGTCCACAAAGGGTAGATACGCAGTATTTT. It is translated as CASSPQRVDTQYF.